The entry that follows covers one T cell receptor (beta chain) sequence. In the study's own analysis: Counts of nucleated cells, estimated from reference gene primer amplification, were obtained. This table comes from immunoSEQ multiplex PCR, and its TCRdb copy is limited to in-frame clones, with some not included. The V and J calls and the clone size are those of that table, but D and trimming were determined from the DNA. The sample has about 140,000 clones, 60% to 80% seen once. The data originate from a study of blood T cell repertoires in COVID-19. On the study more broadly: The United States, Italy and Spain were the sources of the acute and convalescent COVID-19 samples.

The germline V gene has CDR1 KGHSH and CDR2 LQKENI. J was trimmed by 4 bases and V by 0 bases; bases with no gene match: 2. The CDR3 has 15 residues. This sequence originates from a woman aged 45-65 years with active or convalescent COVID-19. The specimen was peripheral blood. This chain joins TRBV18 and TRBJ2-1; TRBD2 agrees at 8 bases. CDR3 sequence: CASSPPVAGYNEQFF. Here the CDR3 DNA reads TGTGCCAGCTCACCACCGGTAGCGGGGTACAATGAGCAGTTCTTC.